The 32 T cell receptor beta chains given below trace back to one sample, sequenced in a study of long-term antiretroviral therapy in people with HIV. With survey level as its setting, the immunoSEQ assay was v3.0. Sequencing used immunoSEQ multiplex PCR; TCRdb keeps in-frame clones, though not all of them. The table has about 35,000 clones, roughly 94% seen once; the top ten hold 3% to 4.5%. This material consisted of unsorted PBMCs, taken 4.1 years after starting antiretroviral therapy. The receptors originated from a woman aged 50 to 60 with HIV.

The J gene is TRBJ2-3, the V gene TRBV30, with D unresolved. Germline V CDR1 and CDR2: GTSNPN, SVGIG (reference sequence). The CDR3 sequence is 13 residues long. Between the trimmed V and J ends, which lost 0 bases and 2 bases, there was a span of 6 bases. This chain's CDR3 is CAWSVENTDTQYF. The CDR3 DNA reads TGTGCCTGGAGTGTAGAAAACACAGATACGCAGTATTTT.

The chain uses TRBV29-1 and TRBJ1-1; 8 positions match TRBD1. The junction had 11 bases not matched to a gene; V was cut back by 4 bases and J by 4 bases. The germline V gene has CDR1 SQVTM and CDR2 ANQGSEA. The CDR3 loop spans 15 amino acids. The CDR3 sequence: CSVGGYRGLSTEAFF. CDR3 sequence (DNA): TGCAGCGTTGGGGGGTACAGGGGGTTGAGCACTGAAGCTTTCTTT.

This clone showed up just once. The chain couples TRBV12-5 to TRBJ2-7, with TRBD1 as a possible D gene (6 bases). Between the trimmed V and J ends, which lost 5 bases and 1 base, there was a span of 9 bases. CDR1 and CDR2 (germline): LGHNT, FRNRAP. The CDR3 loop spans 13 amino acids. The CDR3 DNA reads TGTGCTAGTGGTCCGGACAGATCCTACGAGCAGTACTTC. Translated, it gives CASGPDRSYEQYF.

The V gene is TRBV6-5, the J gene TRBJ2-3; 7 bases agree with TRBD1. Germline CDR1 MNHEY, CDR2 SVGAGI. CDR3 length equals 14 residues. V trimming: 6 bases; J trimming: 2 bases; junction bases outside the gene matches: 5. CDR3 amino acids: CASSATGNTDTQYF. CDR3 in DNA: TGTGCCAGCAGCGCGACAGGGAACACAGATACGCAGTATTTT.

J is TRBJ2-5 and V is TRBV4-3; D is possibly TRBD1 or TRBD2 (5 bases each). The CDR3 has 16 amino acids. The germline gives CDR1 LGHNA, CDR2 YSLEER. Trimming removed 0 bases from V and 4 bases from J, with 15 bases in between. The CDR3 reads CASSQDTSRGSETQYF. The CDR3 coding sequence is TGCGCCAGCAGCCAAGATACGTCGAGGGGATCAGAGACCCAGTACTTC.

Concerning this clone: Compared with germline, one end of the junction differs, possibly owing to a read error. This chain connects TRBV5-1 to TRBJ1-2, with 7 bases identical to TRBD1. Looked up from germline, CDR1 is SGHRS and CDR2 is YFSETQ. The length of the CDR3 is 13 residues. In nucleotides, the CDR3 is TGCGCCAGCAGCAAAGGACAGGTTTATGACTACACCTTC. This encodes CASSKGQVYDYTF.

This clone appeared a single time. The CDR3 nucleotides are TGTGCCAGCAGCTACGACAGGGCTGTGACCATTCAGTACTTC. Translated: CASSYDRAVTIQYF. The rearrangement joins TRBV6-1 to TRBJ2-4; 7 positions match TRBD1. V lost 6 bases and J lost 9; bases outside the gene matches: 11. Germline-derived CDR1 and CDR2 are MNHNS and SASEGT. CDR3 size: 14 residues.

The genes are TRBV30 and TRBJ1-3; D call uncertain. Germline V gene lookup returns CDR1 GTSNPN and CDR2 SVGIG (reference sequence). V was pared by 8 bases and J by 3 bases, with 17 bases between. The CDR3 loop spans 14 amino acids. DNA for the CDR3: TGTGCCCTGGAAGCCCGAGGAGGTGGAAACACCATATATTTT. Translation gives CALEARGGGNTIYF.

This clone was counted a single time. This chain connects TRBV25-1 to TRBJ1-3; 8 nucleotides align to TRBD1. The V gene end was trimmed by 8 bases and the J gene end by 4 bases; junction bases not matched to a gene: 4. This CDR3 region has 13 residues. Per the germline V gene, CDR1 is MGHDK and CDR2 is SYGVNS. The DNA for the CDR3 is TGTGCCAGCGGACGACAGGGGGGAAACACCATATATTTT. Protein sequence: CASGRQGGNTIYF.

This chain links TRBV13 with TRBJ2-7; the match to TRBD1 covers 7 bases. CDR1 is PRHDT, CDR2 FYEKMQ, per germline (reference sequence). The CDR3 is made up of 14 amino acids. V lost 5 bases to trimming and J lost 2 bases; unmatched junction nucleotides: 6. CDR3 bases: TGTGCCAGCAGCGCCCGGGACAGCGCCTACGAGCAGTACTTC. Protein: CASSARDSAYEQYF.

J is TRBJ2-1 and V is TRBV10-1; a weak D match, TRBD1 (6 bases). The V and J ends lost 3 bases and 6 bases respectively, with 15 bases between them. The CDR3 extends over 15 amino acids. Germline CDR1 reads WNHNN; CDR2 reads SYGVQD (reference sequence). CDR3 sequence reads: CASSDSTIGGNEQFF. The CDR3 nucleotides read TGCGCCAGCAGTGATTCGACGATAGGGGGCAATGAGCAGTTCTTC.

This chain connects TRBV4-2 to TRBJ1-2, with TRBD1 matching 9 bases. Per germline, CDR1 LGHNA and CDR2 YNFKEQ. V gave up 4 bases and J gave up 2 bases; unmatched junction bases: 14. This CDR3 has 18 amino acids. The CDR3 reads CASSPSTGTGNINYGYTF. DNA of the CDR3: TGTGCCAGCAGCCCATCGACCGGGACAGGGAATATAAACTATGGCTACACCTTC.

The rearrangement joins TRBV19 to TRBJ2-5, with D possibly being TRBD2 (7 bases). The CDR3 is 15 amino acids. V was cut by 6 bases and J by 4 bases, with 18 bases left in between. Germline V CDR1 and CDR2: LNHDA, SQIVND (reference sequence). CDR3 region: CASSPRRGGGETQYF. CDR3 bases: TGTGCCAGTAGCCCTCGTAGGGGGGGCGGAGAGACCCAGTACTTC.

This chain joins TRBV6-5 and TRBJ2-3, with D perhaps matching TRBD1 (5 bases). This CDR3 comprises 15 residues. The V gene lost 6 bases and the J gene lost 4 bases, with 17 bases spanning the gap. In germline, CDR1 is MNHEY, CDR2 SVGAGI. This CDR3 reads CASRKQAGTADTQYF. Here the CDR3 DNA reads TGTGCCAGCAGAAAACAGGCTGGTACGGCAGATACGCAGTATTTT.

As DNA, the CDR3 is TGTGCCAGCAGCCAGAGACTAAGGGGGGGAGATACGCAGTATTTT. Protein: CASSQRLRGGDTQYF. The chain is built from TRBV7-2 and TRBJ2-3, with TRBD2 as a possible D gene (7 bases). The germline V gene encodes CDR1 SGHTA and CDR2 FQGNSA. Trimming stripped 5 bases from V and 5 bases from J, with 17 bases between. This CDR3 has 15 residues.

J is TRBJ2-7 and V is TRBV9, with D possibly TRBD1 on 5 matching bases. The V and J ends lost 2 bases and 7 bases respectively, with 16 bases between them. The CDR3 is 14 amino acids. Germline V gene lookup returns CDR1 SGDLS and CDR2 YYNGEE. CDR3 bases: TGTGCCAGCAGCGTCCAGGGTTCCTCCCTTGAGCAGTACTTC. It encodes CASSVQGSSLEQYF.

The chain is built from TRBV9 and TRBJ1-1; no firm D call. Trimming removed 0 bases at V and 2 bases at J, with 11 bases between. The CDR3 runs 15 residues. The germline CDR1 and CDR2 sequences are SGDLS and YYNGEE. Here the CDR3 reads CASSVGGQSNTEAFF. In nucleotides, the CDR3 is TGTGCCAGCAGCGTAGGGGGTCAAAGCAACACTGAAGCTTTCTTT.

V gene TRBV20-1 combines with J gene TRBJ1-2; 10 nucleotides align to TRBD1. With V trimmed by 5 bases and J by 8 bases, 2 bases remained unmatched. The CDR3 sequence is 11 residues long. Germline CDR1 and CDR2: DFQATT and SNEGSKA (reference sequence). The CDR3 protein is CSAGGQGGYTF. In DNA form, the CDR3 reads TGCAGTGCTGGGGGACAGGGGGGCTACACCTTC.

The CDR3 is CASSEGSGGLGTDTQYF. CDR3 in DNA: TGTGCCAGCAGTGAAGGTTCGGGGGGATTAGGCACAGATACGCAGTATTTT. This chain links TRBV2 with TRBJ2-3, with TRBD2 matching over 7 bases. The V gene end was trimmed by 1 base and the J gene end by 1 base; junction bases not matched to a gene: 8. CDR3 size: 17 residues. CDR1 SNHLY and CDR2 FYNNEI come from the germline V gene. Variable domain in full (rest from reference TRBV2 and TRBJ2-3): EPEVTQTPSHQVTQMGQEVILRCVPISNHLYFYWYRQILGQKVEFLVSFYNNEISEKSEIFDDQFSVERPDGSNFTLKIRSTKLEDSAMYFCASSEGSGGLGTDTQYFGPGTRLTVL.

The V and J genes are TRBV4-2 and TRBJ2-3, with TRBD1 matching 10 bases. Germline CDR1 LGHNA, CDR2 YNFKEQ. V was clipped by 2 bases and J by 5 bases; unmatched bases: 4. This CDR3 spans 15 amino acids. CDR3 protein: CASSQRDRGIDTQYF. The DNA of the CDR3 is TGTGCCAGCAGCCAAAGGGACAGGGGAATAGATACGCAGTATTTT.

The chain joins TRBV30 to TRBJ1-2; D remains ambiguous. This CDR3 contains 11 residues. V lost 5 bases, J lost 8 bases, and 12 bases lay in between. Germline V gene data show CDR1 as GTSNPN and CDR2 as SVGIG (reference sequence). The chain's CDR3 is CAWLHSGGYTF. The CDR3 DNA follows: TGTGCCTGGTTACACTCTGGAGGCTACACCTTC.

The J gene is TRBJ2-7, the V gene TRBV6-1; the match to TRBD1 covers 7 bases. Germline V gene lookup returns CDR1 MNHNS and CDR2 SASEGT. CDR3 length: 15 residues. Losses at the gene ends were 7 bases for V and 5 bases for J; bases not matched to a gene: 14. CDR3 residues: CASTMEKTGRNEQYF. The DNA for the CDR3 is TGTGCCAGCACTATGGAGAAGACAGGGCGAAACGAGCAGTACTTC.

This sequence joins TRBV11-2 and TRBJ1-3; maybe TRBD1 (5 bases). This CDR3 is 15 amino acids long. V shed 0 bases and J shed 0 bases, with 6 bases lying between them. CDR1 is SGHAT and CDR2 is FQNNGV in the germline V gene. CDR3 loop: CASSLDGGSGNTIYF. CDR3 nucleotides: TGTGCCAGCAGCTTAGATGGGGGCTCTGGAAACACCATATATTTT.

V is TRBV12-5 and J is TRBJ1-5; D is unclear. The CDR3 sequence is 14 residues long. Germline V lookup: CDR1 LGHNT, CDR2 FRNRAP. The V end lost 1 base, the J end lost 7 bases, and 11 bases lay between the germline ends. The CDR3 DNA follows: TGTGCTAGTGGTTTGGAGGCCCGGAGCCAGCCCCAGCATTTT. Amino acids: CASGLEARSQPQHF.

This chain connects TRBV5-4 to TRBJ1-5; no definite D call. Germline values: CDR1 SGHNT, CDR2 YYREEE (reference sequence). The CDR3 extends over 9 amino acids. Deletions cut 9 bases from V and 3 bases from J, with 1 base between. DNA for the CDR3: TGTGCCACCAATCAGCCCCAGCATTTT. This sequence encodes CATNQPQHF.

The rearrangement links TRBV2 to TRBJ1-5; no firm D call. The germline V gene has CDR1 SNHLY and CDR2 FYNNEI. The CDR3 runs 13 residues. Trimming took 7 bases from V and 0 from J, leaving 7 bases between them. The CDR3 reads CASIGDSNQPQHF. CDR3 in DNA: TGTGCCAGCATTGGGGATAGCAATCAGCCCCAGCATTTT.

V gene TRBV2 combines with J gene TRBJ2-7; possibly TRBD1 for D (6 bases). The germline V gene encodes CDR1 SNHLY and CDR2 FYNNEI. The CDR3 is 13 amino acids. Between the trimmed V and J ends, which lost 5 bases and 5 bases, there was a span of 13 bases. CDR3 bases: TGTGCCAGCAGTTACAGGGAGAAGAACGAGCAGTACTTC. This encodes CASSYREKNEQYF.

As regards this clone: Different DNA sequences within this sample yield the same CDR3. The gene calls are TRBV5-1 and TRBJ2-5; tentative D call: TRBD2 (6 bases). Trimming removed 4 bases at V and 2 bases at J, with 9 bases between. The CDR3 contains 13 residues. Per the germline V gene, CDR1 is SGHRS and CDR2 is YFSETQ. Here the CDR3 DNA reads TGCGCCAGCAGCCGGGACTCGCAAGAGACCCAGTACTTC. It yields the protein CASSRDSQETQYF.

The chain combines TRBV7-8 with TRBJ1-2; the match to TRBD1 covers 12 bases. The CDR3 contains 15 residues. Trimming removed 6 bases from V and 8 bases from J; junction bases left unmatched: 10. Germline values: CDR1 SGHVS, CDR2 FQNEAQ. CDR3 in amino acids: CASSPSGQGAQGYTF. The CDR3 nucleotides read TGTGCCAGCAGTCCCTCGGGACAGGGGGCACAGGGCTACACCTTC.

This clone was observed a single time. The genes are TRBV7-3 and TRBJ2-5; 12 bases line up with TRBD2. The germline V gene encodes CDR1 SGHTA and CDR2 FQGTGA. The CDR3 runs 15 residues. The V and J ends lost 5 bases and 5 bases, in that order; junction bases with no gene match: 6. CDR3 DNA: TGTGCCAGCAGCCCTAGCGGGGGGGCCTGGGAGACCCAGTACTTC. Protein sequence: CASSPSGGAWETQYF.

The chain uses TRBV6-1 and TRBJ1-2; D is perhaps TRBD1 (6 bases). Trimming cost V 3 bases and J 2 bases, with 7 bases left between them. Germline loops: CDR1 MNHNS, CDR2 SASEGT. The CDR3 is 13 residues long. The CDR3 is CASSDRGNYGYTF. CDR3 nucleotide sequence: TGTGCCAGCAGTGACAGGGGAAACTATGGCTACACCTTC.

This clone has a handful of counts. V gene TRBV7-3 combines with J gene TRBJ2-3; 7 bases fit TRBD1. There are 13 residues in the CDR3. V lost 5 bases and J lost 6; bases outside the gene matches: 5. Germline-derived CDR1 and CDR2 are SGHTA and FQGTGA. As DNA, the CDR3 is TGTGCCAGCAGCGATCCACAGGGGGATACGCAGTATTTT. This codes for CASSDPQGDTQYF.